The T cell receptor beta chain under discussion was sequenced for a study of CD8 T cell repertoires and HIV-1 epitope variants. Across the whole study: Tested: three Gag epitope families, Nef HW9 and YT9. Study findings and constraints: The TAALDMSHF plasma variant had no responses, unlike KF9 (about 5 clonotypes) and HW9 (one).

About this clone: Its antigen is unidentified.

The CDR3 is made up of 20 amino acids. V gave up 0 bases and J gave up 0 bases, with 20 bases separating them. Germline CDR1 LNHNV, CDR2 YYDKDF (reference sequence). TCR beta CDR3 was sequenced at survey depth on immunoSEQ. Libraries were prepared by immunoSEQ multiplex PCR; TCRdb keeps only in-frame clonotypes and omits some of them. The table records roughly 100,000 clones, roughly 77% of them present only once. This rearrangement joins TRBV15 to TRBJ1-4, with D uncertain. The specimen was uncultured baseline CD8+ T cells from peripheral blood mononuclear cells (PBMCs). The receptor's source is a male donor with HIV. The CDR3 region has the DNA TGTGCCACCAGCAGAGAAGCCACCTCCCCCTTTGGTGCAACTAATGAAAAACTGTTTTTT. Translated, it gives CATSREATSPFGATNEKLFF.